This T cell receptor beta chain stems from a study of T cells after yellow fever vaccination. In the study overall: Where fractions had low cell numbers, libraries were prepared from them with the SMART-Seq v4 Ultra Low Input RNA kit.

TCRdb used MiXCR to reprocess the 5' RACE reads, holding one entry per CDR3 protein. The sample holds about 210,000 distinct CDR3 sequences, approximately 3% seen once. The germline gives CDR1 SEHNR, CDR2 FQNEAQ (reference sequence). CDR3 length: 13 amino acids. V was cut by 2 bases and J by 6 bases, with 10 bases left in between. Study-wide results and caveats: Post-booster samples contained most primary-vaccination clones (approximately 95% CD4, 88% CD8). A minor fraction of clonotypes spanned both CD4 and CD8 compartments. The secondary response showed a weaker magnitude and a faster peak, day 5 versus 15.

Worth noting for this clonotype: Its antigen remains unidentified.

The sample was CD4+ T cells sorted from PBMCs, taken 10 days after the yellow fever booster vaccination. The sequence derives from a man younger than 35 who received the YFV17D yellow fever vaccine. V usage is TRBV7-9 and J usage is TRBJ1-1; D unclear. The CDR3 protein is CASSLSIAAEAFF. In DNA, the CDR3 is TGTGCCAGCAGCTTATCTATCGCGGCTGAAGCTTTCTTT.